Sequencing of this T cell receptor beta chain was carried out in a study of blood T cell repertoires in COVID-19. The protocol was immunoSEQ multiplex PCR, while the TCRdb copy is restricted to in-frame clones and leaves out a portion. The sample contains about 210,000 clones, 82% of which appear only once. Trimming took off 8 bases at V and 1 base at J, with 8 bases between the two ends. Germline V gives CDR1 KGHSH, CDR2 LQKENI. CDR3 length: 13 residues. This sequence was found in a woman aged 40 to 50 with acute or convalescent COVID-19. Sequencing input: peripheral blood. This chain joins TRBV18 and TRBJ2-2; D is unresolved. CDR3 nucleotide sequence: TGTGCCAGCCGAGAGGAGAACACCGGGGAGCTGTTTTTT. Its protein product is CASREENTGELFF.